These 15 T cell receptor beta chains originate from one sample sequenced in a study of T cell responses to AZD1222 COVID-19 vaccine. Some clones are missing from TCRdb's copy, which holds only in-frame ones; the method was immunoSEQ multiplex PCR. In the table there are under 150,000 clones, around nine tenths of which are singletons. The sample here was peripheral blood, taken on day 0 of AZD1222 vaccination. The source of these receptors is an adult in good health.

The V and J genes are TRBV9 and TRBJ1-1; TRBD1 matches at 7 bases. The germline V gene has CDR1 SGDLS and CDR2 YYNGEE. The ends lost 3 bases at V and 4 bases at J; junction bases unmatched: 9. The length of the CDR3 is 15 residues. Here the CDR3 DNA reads TGTGCCAGCAGCGCCCAACAGGGGTCGGCCACTGAAGCTTTCTTT. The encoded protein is CASSAQQGSATEAFF.

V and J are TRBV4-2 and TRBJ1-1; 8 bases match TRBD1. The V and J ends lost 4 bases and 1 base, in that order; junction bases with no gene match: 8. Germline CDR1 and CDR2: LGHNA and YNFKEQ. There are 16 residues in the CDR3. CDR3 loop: CASSLPGQAANTEAFF. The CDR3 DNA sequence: TGTGCCAGCAGCCTACCGGGACAGGCGGCGAACACTGAAGCTTTCTTT.

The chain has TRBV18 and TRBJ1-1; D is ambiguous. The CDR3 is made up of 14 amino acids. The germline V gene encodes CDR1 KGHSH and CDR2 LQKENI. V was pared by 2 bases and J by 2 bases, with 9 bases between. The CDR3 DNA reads TGTGCCAGCTCACCAGCACCTCGTAACACTGAAGCTTTCTTT. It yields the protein CASSPAPRNTEAFF.

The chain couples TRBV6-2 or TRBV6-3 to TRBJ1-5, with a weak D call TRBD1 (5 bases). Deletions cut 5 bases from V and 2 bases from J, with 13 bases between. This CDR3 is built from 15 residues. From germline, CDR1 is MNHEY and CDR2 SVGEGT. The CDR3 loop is CASSRGSIGNQPQHF. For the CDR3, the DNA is TGTGCCAGCAGTCGGGGGAGCATTGGCAATCAGCCCCAGCATTTT.

CDR3: CASSVASGGSTDTQYF. The CDR3 region has the DNA TGTGCCAGCAGCGTAGCGTCCGGGGGCAGCACAGATACGCAGTATTTT. V gene TRBV9 combines with J gene TRBJ2-3, with D possibly called TRBD1 or TRBD2 (6 bases each). Trimming pared 0 bases from V and 0 bases from J, leaving 11 bases between. The CDR3 consists of 16 residues. Germline-derived CDR1 and CDR2 are SGDLS and YYNGEE.

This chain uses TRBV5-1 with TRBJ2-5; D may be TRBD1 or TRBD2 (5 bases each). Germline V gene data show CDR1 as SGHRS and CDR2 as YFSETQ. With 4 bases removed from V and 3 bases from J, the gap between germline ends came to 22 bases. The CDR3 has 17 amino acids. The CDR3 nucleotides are TGCGCCAGCAGCATTCCGTTGTCCGGGACGGAGGAAGAGACCCAGTACTTC. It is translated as CASSIPLSGTEEETQYF. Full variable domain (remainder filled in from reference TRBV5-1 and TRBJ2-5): KAGVTQTPRYLIKTRGQQVTLSCSPISGHRSVSWYQQTPGQGLQFLFEYFSETQRNKGNFPGRFSGRQFSNSRSEMNVSTLELGDSALYLCASSIPLSGTEEETQYFGPGTRLLVL.

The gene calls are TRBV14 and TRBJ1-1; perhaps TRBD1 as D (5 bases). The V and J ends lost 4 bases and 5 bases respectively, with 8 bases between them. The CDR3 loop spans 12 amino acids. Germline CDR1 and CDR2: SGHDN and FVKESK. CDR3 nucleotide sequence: TGTGCCAGCAGCCCCTGGGGGACTGAAGCTTTCTTT. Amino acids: CASSPWGTEAFF.

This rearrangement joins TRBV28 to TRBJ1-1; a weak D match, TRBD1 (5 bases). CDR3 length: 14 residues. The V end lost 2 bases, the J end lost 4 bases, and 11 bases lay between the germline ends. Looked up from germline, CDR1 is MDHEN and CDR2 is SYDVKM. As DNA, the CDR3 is TGTGCCAGCAGTTTACCCAGGGAGGGCACTGAAGCTTTCTTT. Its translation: CASSLPREGTEAFF.

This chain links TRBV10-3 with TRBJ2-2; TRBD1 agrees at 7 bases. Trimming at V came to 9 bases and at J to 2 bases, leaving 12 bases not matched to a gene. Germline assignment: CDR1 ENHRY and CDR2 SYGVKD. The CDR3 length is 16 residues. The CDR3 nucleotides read TGTGCCATGGGCTCAGACAGGGAACATAACACCGGGGAGCTGTTTTTT. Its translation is CAMGSDREHNTGELFF.

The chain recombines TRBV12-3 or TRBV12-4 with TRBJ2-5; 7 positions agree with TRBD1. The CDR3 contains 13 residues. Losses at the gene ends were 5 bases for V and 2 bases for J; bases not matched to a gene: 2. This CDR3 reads CASSPGQQETQYF. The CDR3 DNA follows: TGTGCCAGCAGTCCGGGACAGCAAGAGACCCAGTACTTC.

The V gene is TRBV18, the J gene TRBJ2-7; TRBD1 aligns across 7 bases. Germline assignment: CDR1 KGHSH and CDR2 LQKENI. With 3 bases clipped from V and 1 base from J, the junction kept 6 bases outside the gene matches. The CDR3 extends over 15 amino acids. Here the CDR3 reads CASSPSNRGSYEQYF. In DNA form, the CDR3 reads TGTGCCAGCTCACCGAGTAACAGGGGATCCTACGAGCAGTACTTC.

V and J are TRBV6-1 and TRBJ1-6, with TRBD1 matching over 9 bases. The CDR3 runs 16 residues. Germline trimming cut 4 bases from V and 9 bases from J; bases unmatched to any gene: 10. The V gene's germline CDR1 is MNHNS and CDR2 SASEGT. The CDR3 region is CASSGKTGGRFSPLHF. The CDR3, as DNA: TGTGCCAGCAGTGGGAAAACAGGGGGCCGGTTTTCACCCCTCCACTTT.

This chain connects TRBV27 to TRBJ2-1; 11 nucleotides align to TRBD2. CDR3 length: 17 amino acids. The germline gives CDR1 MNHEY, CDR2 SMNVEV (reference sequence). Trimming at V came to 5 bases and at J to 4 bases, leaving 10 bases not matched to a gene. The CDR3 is CASSPPLAGVRYNEQFF. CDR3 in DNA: TGTGCCAGCAGTCCCCCACTAGCGGGGGTGCGGTACAATGAGCAGTTCTTC.

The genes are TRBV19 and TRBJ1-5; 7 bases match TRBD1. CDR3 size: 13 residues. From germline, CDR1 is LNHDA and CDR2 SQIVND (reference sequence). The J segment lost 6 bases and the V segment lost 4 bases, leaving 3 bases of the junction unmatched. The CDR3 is CASSRDRGQPQHF. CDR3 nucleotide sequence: TGTGCCAGTAGTAGGGACAGAGGTCAGCCCCAGCATTTT.

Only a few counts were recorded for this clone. DNA for the CDR3: TGTGCCAGCAGCACGGGGAACACTGAAGCTTTCTTT. Protein sequence: CASSTGNTEAFF. This chain connects TRBV7-8 to TRBJ1-1, with unresolved D. From germline, CDR1 is SGHVS and CDR2 FQNEAQ. V dropped 5 bases and J dropped 1 base, with 5 bases sitting between them. CDR3 length equals 12 residues.